Listed below are T cell receptor beta chains from one sample, sequenced in a study of early T cells in non-severe SARS-CoV-2 infection. TCRdb re-called the 5' RACE reads through MiXCR, storing one row per CDR3 protein. The top ten clones hold approximately 4.4% of a sample with about 60,000 distinct CDR3 sequences, around 13% of them seen once. Sequencing was carried out using whole blood. All receptors derive from an adult who was a healthcare worker with PCR-confirmed SARS-CoV-2 infection or an uninfected control (not recorded which). The CDR3 runs from the conserved cysteine through the conserved F or W. D genes are given only for firm matches. Size tells how often a clone was seen (once, few, many) or the class of an expanded clone, and some rows leave it out.

cdr3_nt,cdr3_aa,clone_size,v_call,j_call,d_call
TGTGCCAGCAGCTTAGTTGGAGCGGGGGCTAGCGAGCAGTACTTC,CASSLVGAGASEQYF,many,TRBV7-2,TRBJ2-7,TRBD2
TGTGCCAGCAGTTACTCATTCCGGGCAGCCGCGAACACCGGGGAGCTGTTTTTT,CASSYSFRAAANTGELFF,.,TRBV6-6,TRBJ2-2,.
TGTGCCAGCAGCCCGGGATCTCCGGTGGAGGAAAAACTGTTTTTT,CASSPGSPVEEKLFF,.,TRBV3-1,TRBJ1-4,.
TGTGCCAGCAGCCCGACAGGAGAGTACGGAAACACCATATATTTT,CASSPTGEYGNTIYF,few,TRBV7-9,TRBJ1-3,.
TGCGCCAGCAGCACCTCGACTAGCGGGGGGCAAGAGACCCAGTACTTC,CASSTSTSGGQETQYF,.,TRBV5-1,TRBJ2-5,TRBD2
TGTGCCAGCAGCCTGTCAGGGGACAGGGGGATCTACGAGCAGTACTTC,CASSLSGDRGIYEQYF,.,TRBV5-5,TRBJ2-7,TRBD1
TGTGCCAGCAGCCAATCCCTGAAATCTAACTATGGCTACACCTTC,CASSQSLKSNYGYTF,many,TRBV3-1,TRBJ1-2,.
TGTGCCAGCAGCAAAGTACAGGGTTTTGGTGAGCAGTTCTTC,CASSKVQGFGEQFF,once,TRBV11-2,TRBJ2-1,.
TGTGCCAGCAGCTTAGAGGGGTACGATGAGCAGTTCTTC,CASSLEGYDEQFF,many,TRBV7-9,TRBJ2-1,.
TGTGCCAGCAGCGGCGGGACAGTCATAAATGAGCAGTTCTTC,CASSGGTVINEQFF,.,TRBV9,TRBJ2-1,.
TGTGCCAGAGTCTCTGGGGCCAACGTCCTGACTTTC,CARVSGANVLTF,many,TRBV2,TRBJ2-6,.
TGTGCCATCAGTGATGGCAGGGGGCCTGGCTACACCTTC,CAISDGRGPGYTF,few,TRBV10-3,TRBJ1-2,TRBD1
TGTGCCAGCAGAAAACAGGGATTATTCTACGAGCAGTACTTC,CASRKQGLFYEQYF,.,TRBV12-3/TRBV12-4,TRBJ2-7,.
TGCAGTGCTCCGCTTACCCGGGGAGAGACCCAGTACTTC,CSAPLTRGETQYF,.,TRBV20-1,TRBJ2-5,.
TGCAGCGTTGCAGGGCCGACCTACGAGCAGTACTTC,CSVAGPTYEQYF,.,TRBV29-1,TRBJ2-7,.
TGTGCCAGCAGCCGTACAGGGGGCGCATCAGGCTACACCTTC,CASSRTGGASGYTF,few,TRBV6-5,TRBJ1-2,TRBD1
TGCGCCAGCAGCCGCGGTCTAGAAAAAGAGACCCAGTACTTC,CASSRGLEKETQYF,many,TRBV5-1,TRBJ2-5,.
TGTGCCTGGGGACAGGGGGCTGGCTACACCTTC,CAWGQGAGYTF,.,TRBV30,TRBJ1-2,TRBD1
TGTGCCAGCACCCCGGGAGAACTCATGAACACTGAAGCTTTCTTT,CASTPGELMNTEAFF,.,TRBV5-5,TRBJ1-1,.
TGTGCCAGCAGCTTAGCATCGCATGAGCAGTTCTTC,CASSLASHEQFF,.,TRBV7-9,TRBJ2-1,.
TGTGCCAGCAGCCAAGGGACGGCTAGCGGGGGCACAGATACGCAGTATTTT,CASSQGTASGGTDTQYF,many,TRBV3-1,TRBJ2-3,TRBD2
TGTGCCAGCAGTTTTTCTGCAAGCGACAATGAGCAGTTCTTC,CASSFSASDNEQFF,many,TRBV12-3/TRBV12-4,TRBJ2-1,.
TGTGCCAGCAGTTTGGGACTAGCGGGGTTTAGGTCCTACAATGAGCAGTTCTTC,CASSLGLAGFRSYNEQFF,few,TRBV5-6,TRBJ2-1,TRBD2
TGTGCCAGCAGCAGAACAGAGAACACCGGGGAGCTGTTTTTT,CASSRTENTGELFF,many,TRBV6-6,TRBJ2-2,.
TGCAGTGCTCCTGCAGAAGGCCATAGCAATCAGCCCCAGCATTTT,CSAPAEGHSNQPQHF,.,TRBV20-1,TRBJ1-5,.
TGCGCCAGCCGCTATCTCGACTATGGCTACACCTTC,CASRYLDYGYTF,few,TRBV5-1,TRBJ1-2,.